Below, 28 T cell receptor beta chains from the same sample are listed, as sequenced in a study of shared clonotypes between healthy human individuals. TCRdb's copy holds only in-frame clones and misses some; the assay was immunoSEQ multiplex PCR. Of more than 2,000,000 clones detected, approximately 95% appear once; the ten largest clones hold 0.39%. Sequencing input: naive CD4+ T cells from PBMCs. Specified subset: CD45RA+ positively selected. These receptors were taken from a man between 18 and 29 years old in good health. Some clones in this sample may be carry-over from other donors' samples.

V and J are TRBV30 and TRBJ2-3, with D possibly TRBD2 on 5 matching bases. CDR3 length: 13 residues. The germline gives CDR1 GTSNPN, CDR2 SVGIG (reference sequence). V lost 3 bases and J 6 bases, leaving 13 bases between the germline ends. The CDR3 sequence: CAWSSGLSDTQYF. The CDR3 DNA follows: TGTGCCTGGAGCTCCGGACTCTCTGATACGCAGTATTTT.

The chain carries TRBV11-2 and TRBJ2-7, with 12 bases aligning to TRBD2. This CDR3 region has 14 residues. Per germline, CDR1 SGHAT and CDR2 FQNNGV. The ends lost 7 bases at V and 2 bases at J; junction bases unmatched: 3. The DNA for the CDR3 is TGTGCCAGCACCACTAGCGGGAGGCCCTACGAGCAGTACTTC. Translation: CASTTSGRPYEQYF.

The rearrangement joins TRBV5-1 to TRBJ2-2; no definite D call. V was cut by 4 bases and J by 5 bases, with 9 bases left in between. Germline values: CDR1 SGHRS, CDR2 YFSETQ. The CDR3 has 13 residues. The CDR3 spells CASSPTETGELFF. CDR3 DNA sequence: TGCGCCAGCAGCCCTACAGAAACCGGGGAGCTGTTTTTT.

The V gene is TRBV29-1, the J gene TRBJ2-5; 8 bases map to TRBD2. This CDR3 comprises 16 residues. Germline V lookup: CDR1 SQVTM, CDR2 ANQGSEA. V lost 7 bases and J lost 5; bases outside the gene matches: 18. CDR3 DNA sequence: TGCAGCGCAAGCAAGACGGGGGGGACAAAGAAGGAGACCCAGTACTTC. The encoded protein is CSASKTGGTKKETQYF.

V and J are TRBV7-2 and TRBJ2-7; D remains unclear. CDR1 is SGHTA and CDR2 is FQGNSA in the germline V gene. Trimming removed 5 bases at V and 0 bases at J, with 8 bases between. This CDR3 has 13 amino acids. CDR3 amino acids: CASSQQVSYEQYF. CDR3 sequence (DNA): TGTGCCAGCAGCCAACAAGTCTCCTACGAGCAGTACTTC.

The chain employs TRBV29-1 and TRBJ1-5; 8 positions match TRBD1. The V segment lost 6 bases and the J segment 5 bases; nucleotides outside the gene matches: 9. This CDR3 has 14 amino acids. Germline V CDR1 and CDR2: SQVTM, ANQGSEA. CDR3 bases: TGCAGCGTAACAACCGGGACAGGAGATCAGCCCCAGCATTTT. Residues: CSVTTGTGDQPQHF.

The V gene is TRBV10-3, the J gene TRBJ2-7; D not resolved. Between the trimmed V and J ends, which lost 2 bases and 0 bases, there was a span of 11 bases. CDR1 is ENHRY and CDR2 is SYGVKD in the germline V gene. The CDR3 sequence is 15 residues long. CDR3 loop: CAISEGRGSSYEQYF. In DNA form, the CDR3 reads TGTGCCATCAGTGAGGGACGCGGAAGCTCCTACGAGCAGTACTTC.

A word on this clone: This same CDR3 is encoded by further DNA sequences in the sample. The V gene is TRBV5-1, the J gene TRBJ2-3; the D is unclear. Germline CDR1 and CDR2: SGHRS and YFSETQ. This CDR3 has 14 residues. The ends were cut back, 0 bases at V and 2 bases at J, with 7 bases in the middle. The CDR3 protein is CASSLGQSTDTQYF. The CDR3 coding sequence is TGCGCCAGCAGCTTGGGACAATCCACAGATACGCAGTATTTT.

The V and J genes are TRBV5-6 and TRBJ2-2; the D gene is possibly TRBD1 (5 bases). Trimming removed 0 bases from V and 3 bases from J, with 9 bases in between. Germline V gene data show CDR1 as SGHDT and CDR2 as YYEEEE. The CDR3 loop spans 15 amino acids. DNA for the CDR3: TGTGCCAGCAGCTTGGTTGGACAAGACACCGGGGAGCTGTTTTTT. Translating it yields CASSLVGQDTGELFF.

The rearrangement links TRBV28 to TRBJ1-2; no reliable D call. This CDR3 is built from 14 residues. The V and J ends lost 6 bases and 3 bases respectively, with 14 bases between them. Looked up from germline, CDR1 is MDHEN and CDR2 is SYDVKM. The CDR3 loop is CASSSRDTYYGYTF. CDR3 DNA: TGTGCCAGCAGCTCCCGCGACACGTACTATGGCTACACCTTC.

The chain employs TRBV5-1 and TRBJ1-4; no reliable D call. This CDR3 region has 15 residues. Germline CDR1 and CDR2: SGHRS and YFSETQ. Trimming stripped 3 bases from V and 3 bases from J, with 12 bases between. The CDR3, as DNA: TGCGCCAGCAGCTCTTCCAGGTTGGCTAATGAAAAACTGTTTTTT. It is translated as CASSSSRLANEKLFF.

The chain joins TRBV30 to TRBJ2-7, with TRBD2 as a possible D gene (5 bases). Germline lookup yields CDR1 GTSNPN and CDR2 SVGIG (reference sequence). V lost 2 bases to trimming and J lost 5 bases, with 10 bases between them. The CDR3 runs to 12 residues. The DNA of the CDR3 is TGTGCCTGGAGTCAGCGGCAAGACGAGCAGTACTTC. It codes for CAWSQRQDEQYF.

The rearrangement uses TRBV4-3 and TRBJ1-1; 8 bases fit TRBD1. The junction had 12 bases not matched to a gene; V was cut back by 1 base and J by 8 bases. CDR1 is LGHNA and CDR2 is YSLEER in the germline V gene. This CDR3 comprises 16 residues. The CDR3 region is CASSQGGRTGRIEAFF. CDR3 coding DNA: TGCGCCAGCAGCCAAGGGGGGCGGACAGGGAGGATCGAAGCTTTCTTT.

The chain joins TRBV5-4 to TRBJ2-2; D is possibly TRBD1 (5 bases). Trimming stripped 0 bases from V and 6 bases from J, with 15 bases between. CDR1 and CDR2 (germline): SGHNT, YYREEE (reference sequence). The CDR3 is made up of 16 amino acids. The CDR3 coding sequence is TGTGCCAGCAGCTTGGGCCCCCCTGGACAATCCGGGGAGCTGTTTTTT. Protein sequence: CASSLGPPGQSGELFF.

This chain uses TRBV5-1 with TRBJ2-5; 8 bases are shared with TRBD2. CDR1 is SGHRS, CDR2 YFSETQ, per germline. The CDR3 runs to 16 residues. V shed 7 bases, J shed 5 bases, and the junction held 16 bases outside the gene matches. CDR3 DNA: TGCGCCAGCTCCCCGACTAGCGCGGGCACCGTCGAGACCCAGTACTTC. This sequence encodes CASSPTSAGTVETQYF.

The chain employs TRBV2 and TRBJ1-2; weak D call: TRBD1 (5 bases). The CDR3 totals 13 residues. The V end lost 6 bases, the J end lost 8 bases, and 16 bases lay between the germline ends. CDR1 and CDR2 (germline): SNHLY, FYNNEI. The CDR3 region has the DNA TGTGCCAGCAGACCTAGGGGAGGCCTCGGCTACACCTTC. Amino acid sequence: CASRPRGGLGYTF.

The DNA for the CDR3 is TGTGCCAGCACCTATTCTACTAGCGGGCACAATGAGCAGTTCTTC. It specifies CASTYSTSGHNEQFF. J is TRBJ2-1 and V is TRBV6-6; 9 bases are a match to TRBD2. The junction had 9 bases not matched to a gene; V was cut back by 7 bases and J by 5 bases. The CDR3 contains 15 residues. CDR1 is MNHNY and CDR2 is SVGAGI in the germline V gene (reference sequence).

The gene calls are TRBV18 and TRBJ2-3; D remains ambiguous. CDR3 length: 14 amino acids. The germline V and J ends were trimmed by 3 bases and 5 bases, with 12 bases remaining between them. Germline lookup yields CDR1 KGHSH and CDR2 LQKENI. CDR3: CASSPRTKGDTQYF. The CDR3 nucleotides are TGTGCCAGCTCACCTAGGACGAAGGGAGATACGCAGTATTTT.

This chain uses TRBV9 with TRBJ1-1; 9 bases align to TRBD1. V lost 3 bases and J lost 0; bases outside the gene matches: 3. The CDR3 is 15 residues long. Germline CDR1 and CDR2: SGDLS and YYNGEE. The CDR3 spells CASSGRQGVNTEAFF. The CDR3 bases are TGTGCCAGCAGCGGCAGACAGGGGGTGAACACTGAAGCTTTCTTT.

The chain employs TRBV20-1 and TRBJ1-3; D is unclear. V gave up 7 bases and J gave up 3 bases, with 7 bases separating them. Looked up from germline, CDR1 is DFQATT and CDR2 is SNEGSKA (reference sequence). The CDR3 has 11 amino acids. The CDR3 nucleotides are TGCAGTGTAGACTTTGGAAACACCATATATTTT. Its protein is CSVDFGNTIYF.

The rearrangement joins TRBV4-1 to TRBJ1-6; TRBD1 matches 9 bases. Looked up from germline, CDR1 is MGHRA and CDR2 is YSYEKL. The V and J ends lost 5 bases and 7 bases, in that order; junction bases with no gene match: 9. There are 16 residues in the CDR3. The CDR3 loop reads CASSFRDRVPNSPLHF. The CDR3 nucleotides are TGCGCCAGCAGCTTTCGGGACAGGGTGCCCAATTCACCCCTCCACTTT.

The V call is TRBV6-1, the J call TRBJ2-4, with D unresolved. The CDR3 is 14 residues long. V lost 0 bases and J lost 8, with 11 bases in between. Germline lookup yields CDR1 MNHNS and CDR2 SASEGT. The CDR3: CASSEAGVVHIQYF. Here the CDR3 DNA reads TGTGCCAGCAGTGAAGCGGGCGTGGTCCACATTCAGTACTTC.

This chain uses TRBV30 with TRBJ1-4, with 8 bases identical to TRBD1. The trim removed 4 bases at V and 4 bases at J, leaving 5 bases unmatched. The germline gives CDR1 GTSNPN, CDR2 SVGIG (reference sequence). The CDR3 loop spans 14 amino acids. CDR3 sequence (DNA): TGTGCCTGGATGTACAGGGGGGTTAATGAAAAACTGTTTTTT. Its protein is CAWMYRGVNEKLFF.

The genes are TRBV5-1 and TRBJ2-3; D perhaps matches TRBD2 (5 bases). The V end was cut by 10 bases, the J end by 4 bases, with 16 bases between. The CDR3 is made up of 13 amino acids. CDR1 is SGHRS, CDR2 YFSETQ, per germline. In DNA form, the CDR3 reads TGCGCCCCCCGAGGGTTTCCCCCAGATACGCAGTATTTT. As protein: CAPRGFPPDTQYF.

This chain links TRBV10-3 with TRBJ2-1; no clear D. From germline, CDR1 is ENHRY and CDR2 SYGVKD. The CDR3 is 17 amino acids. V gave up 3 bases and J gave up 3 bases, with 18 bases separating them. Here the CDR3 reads CAISDPRGRVGYNEQFF. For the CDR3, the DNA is TGTGCCATCAGTGACCCCCGAGGTCGGGTAGGCTACAATGAGCAGTTCTTC.

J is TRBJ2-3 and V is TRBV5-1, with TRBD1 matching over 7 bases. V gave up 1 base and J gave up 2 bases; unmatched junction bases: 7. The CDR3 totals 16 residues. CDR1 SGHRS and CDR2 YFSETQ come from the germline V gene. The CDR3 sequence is CASSLSTGTLTDTQYF. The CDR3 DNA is TGCGCCAGCAGCTTGTCGACAGGGACCCTCACAGATACGCAGTATTTT.

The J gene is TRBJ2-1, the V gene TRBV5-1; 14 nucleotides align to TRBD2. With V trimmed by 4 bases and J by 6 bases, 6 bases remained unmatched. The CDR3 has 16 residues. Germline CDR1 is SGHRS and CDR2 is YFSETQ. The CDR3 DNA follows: TGCGCCAGCAGCCACCGACTAGCGGGAGGGGGCAATGAGCAGTTCTTC. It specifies CASSHRLAGGGNEQFF.

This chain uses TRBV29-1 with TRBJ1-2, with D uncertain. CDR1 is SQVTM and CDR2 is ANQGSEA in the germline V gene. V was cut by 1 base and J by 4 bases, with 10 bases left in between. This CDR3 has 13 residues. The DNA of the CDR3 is TGCAGCGTTGAAGTAGGGCGGGGCTATGGCTACACCTTC. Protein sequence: CSVEVGRGYGYTF.